This T cell receptor (beta chain) was observed in a study of T cells in Graves' hyperthyroidism and ophthalmopathy (dated by TCRdb to the late 2010s). About the study as a whole: Peripheral blood samples were taken at the time of initial diagnosis, prior to any treatment. To identify distinguishing TCR V-J signatures, a discovery cohort of about 100 patients was used, comprising 40 to 45 with Graves' ophthalmopathy and under 60 with stable Graves' hyperthyroidism. Thyroid tissue and blood T-cell repertoires from over 5 Graves' hyperthyroidism patients were also compared in the study. Prospective prediction of ophthalmopathy was tested in an independent validation cohort consisting of about 19 hyperthyroidism patients and more than 15 patients who later progressed to ophthalmopathy. The paper reports TCR Vbeta CDR3 sequencing of approximately 130 peripheral blood samples: around 45 ophthalmopathy, 75 to 80 hyperthyroidism and 17 progressor patients. The 75 to 100 discovery patients were divided at random into training and test sets in a 7:3 ratio. After sampling, hyperthyroidism patients received methimazole starting at 30 mg daily, and ophthalmopathy patients received high-dose intravenous methylprednisolone.

The germline V and J ends show losses of 2 bases and 4 bases respectively, and no gene match explains 3 bases of the junction. Taken from the germline V gene (reference sequence), the CDR1 and CDR2 loops are SEHNR and FQNEAQ. The CDR3 numbers 14 residues from cysteine through phenylalanine. The kept DNA is CDR3 alone, 42 bases in frame from the first base. TCR beta CDR3 regions were amplified from RNA transcripts. A first-round RT-PCR of the TCR CDR3 used the HTBI primer set with the Qiagen OneStep RT-PCR kit. A second multiplex PCR round built the libraries, followed by size selection and purification. Libraries were sequenced paired-end with 100 bp reads on an Illumina HiSeq2000. On the study's bioinformatics: Raw data were processed with SOAPnuke, discarding reads with adapters, uncalled bases, mean Phred below 15, or no exact constant-primer or identifier match. High-quality paired reads were merged with COPE v1.2.5, and unique nucleotide sequences were defined as clonotypes. MiTCR v1.1 was used to align clonotypes to the IMGT TRBV, TRBD and TRBJ reference segments. Analysis was restricted to V-J combinations with a frequency above 0.0001, which covered just over 98% of repertoires. A TCS score was defined as the ratio of F50 (clonal expansion) to E x V (chaos), with BLOSUM62-based TCRdist applied between CDR3 peptides within each V-J. Welch's t-statistics and random forest reduced roughly 530 V-J features to roughly 13, which were used in a naive Bayes classifier (R e1071). Using fastp at Q25 and MiXCR, TCRdb reprocessed the public reads and kept productive beta chains. Rows are combined by CDR3 protein, so each entry shows the most common genes and DNA. TCRdb's processing, not the authors' own work, is the source of the V and J calls. The sample data list about 410,000 distinct CDR3 sequences, and roughly 14% of these were observed just once. The ten largest clonotypes hold over 10% of the sample.

In the ophthalmopathy patients, disease was moderately to severely active, with a Clinical Activity Score of 3 or more, a NOSPECS grade of 4 or more, and a duration of less than 3 months. Patients with uncontrolled infections, other autoimmune diseases, pregnancy or lactation were excluded. Clinical symptoms, serum thyroxine and TRAb, thyroid ultrasound, and orbital computed tomography formed the basis for the diagnoses. PBMCs were isolated from about 9.2 ml of fresh peripheral blood by Ficoll-Paque density gradient centrifugation. Total RNA was extracted with Trizol reagent, and quality was checked on an Agilent 2100 Bioanalyzer. This clonotype was picked up many times. Its recognized antigen is unknown. The record has no base qualities; no much larger clone is one base away. Summary of the overall study and its limitations: Most expanded thyroid clonotypes (frequency above 0.001) were also found in blood, which suggests that blood repertoires may mirror thyroid immune responses. Ophthalmopathy was separated from stable hyperthyroidism by a 13 V-J signature model, with over 85% sensitivity and approximately 81% specificity obtained in cross-validation and 80%/75% obtained in testing. Sample size was not statistically predetermined, and investigators were not blinded to group allocation. In validation, the model predicted progression to ophthalmopathy a median of about 6.8 months before onset, with roughly 70% sensitivity and more than 72% specificity.

The source material was blood. The V and J genes are TRBV7-9 and TRBJ1-1; 8 bases in the junction line up with TRBD1. This receptor was identified in a man between 18 and 29 years old with Graves' ophthalmopathy. The CDR3 region: CASSLTTGVTEAFF. The sequenced DNA: TGTGCCAGCAGCTTAACGACAGGGGTCACTGAAGCTTTCTTT.